This T cell receptor beta chain was recovered during a study of shared clonotypes between healthy human individuals. As for this clone: The antigen is undetermined.

Whole-study results and caveats: Rarefaction revealed incomplete sorted-subset sequencing despite large depth.

Germline CDR1 is WSHSY and CDR2 is SAAADI. The CDR3 has 16 amino acids. The germline V and J ends were trimmed by 2 bases and 10 bases, with 18 bases remaining between them. Produced via immunoSEQ multiplex PCR; TCRdb's table is partial and in-frame only. The data show more than 2 million clones, with around 95% seen just once and around 0.13% held by the top ten. The TCR originated in a man between 18 and 29 years old in good health. Source material: naive CD4+ T cells sorted from blood. Subset in this sample: CD45RA+ positively selected. This sequence joins TRBV10-2 and TRBJ1-6; the D gene is possibly TRBD1 (6 bases). This CDR3 reads CASSEGDNFSQSPLHF. CDR3 coding DNA: TGCGCCAGCAGTGAGGGGGACAATTTTTCACAATCACCCCTCCACTTT.